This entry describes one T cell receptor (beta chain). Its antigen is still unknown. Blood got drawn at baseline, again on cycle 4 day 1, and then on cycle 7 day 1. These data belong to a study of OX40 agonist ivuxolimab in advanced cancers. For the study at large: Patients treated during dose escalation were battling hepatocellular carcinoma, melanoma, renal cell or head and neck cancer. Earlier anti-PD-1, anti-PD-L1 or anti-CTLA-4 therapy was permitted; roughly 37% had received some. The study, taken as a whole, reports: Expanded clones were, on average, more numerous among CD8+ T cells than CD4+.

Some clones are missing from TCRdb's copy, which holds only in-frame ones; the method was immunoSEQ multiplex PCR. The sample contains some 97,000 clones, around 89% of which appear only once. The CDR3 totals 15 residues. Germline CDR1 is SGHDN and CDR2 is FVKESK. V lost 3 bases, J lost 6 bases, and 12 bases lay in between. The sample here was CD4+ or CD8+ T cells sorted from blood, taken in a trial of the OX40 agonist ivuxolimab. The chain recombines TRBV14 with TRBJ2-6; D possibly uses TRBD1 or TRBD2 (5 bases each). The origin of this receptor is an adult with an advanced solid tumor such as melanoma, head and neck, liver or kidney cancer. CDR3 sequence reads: CASSHRSGTANVLTF. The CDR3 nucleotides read TGTGCCAGCAGCCACCGATCCGGGACGGCCAACGTCCTGACTTTC.